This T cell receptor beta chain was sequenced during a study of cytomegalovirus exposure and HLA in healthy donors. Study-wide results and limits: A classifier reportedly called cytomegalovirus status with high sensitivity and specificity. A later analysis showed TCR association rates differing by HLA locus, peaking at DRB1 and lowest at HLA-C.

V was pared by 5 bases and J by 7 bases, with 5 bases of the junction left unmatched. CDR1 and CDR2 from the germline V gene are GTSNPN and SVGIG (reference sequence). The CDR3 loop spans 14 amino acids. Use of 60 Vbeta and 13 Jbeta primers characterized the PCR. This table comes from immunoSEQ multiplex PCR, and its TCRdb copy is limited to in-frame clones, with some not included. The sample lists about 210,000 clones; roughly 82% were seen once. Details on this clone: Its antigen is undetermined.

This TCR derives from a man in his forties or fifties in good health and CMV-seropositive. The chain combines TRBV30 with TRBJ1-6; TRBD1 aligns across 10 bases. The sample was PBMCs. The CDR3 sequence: CAWEQGQGNSPLHF. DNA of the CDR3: TGTGCCTGGGAGCAGGGACAGGGGAATTCACCCCTCCACTTT.